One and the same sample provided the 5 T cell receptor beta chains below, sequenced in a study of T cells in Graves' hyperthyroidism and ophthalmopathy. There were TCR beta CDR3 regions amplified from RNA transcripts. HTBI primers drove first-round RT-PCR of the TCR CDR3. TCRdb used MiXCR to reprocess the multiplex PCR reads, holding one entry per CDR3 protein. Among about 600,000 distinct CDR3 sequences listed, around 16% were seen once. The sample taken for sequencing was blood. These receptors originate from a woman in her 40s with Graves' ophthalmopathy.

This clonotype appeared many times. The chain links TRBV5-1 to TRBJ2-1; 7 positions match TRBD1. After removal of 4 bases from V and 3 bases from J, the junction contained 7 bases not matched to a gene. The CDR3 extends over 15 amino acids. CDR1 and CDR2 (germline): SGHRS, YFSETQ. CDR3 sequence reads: CASSLGTENYNEQFF. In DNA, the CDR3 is TGCGCCAGCAGCCTCGGGACAGAGAACTACAATGAGCAGTTCTTC.

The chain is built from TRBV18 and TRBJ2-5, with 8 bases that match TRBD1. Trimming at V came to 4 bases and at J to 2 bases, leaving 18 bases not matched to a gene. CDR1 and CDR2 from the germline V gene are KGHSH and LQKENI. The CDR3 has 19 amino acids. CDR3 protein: CASSRATYSPGQAQETQYF. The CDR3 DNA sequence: TGTGCCAGCTCACGAGCCACCTATTCCCCGGGACAGGCGCAAGAGACCCAGTACTTC.

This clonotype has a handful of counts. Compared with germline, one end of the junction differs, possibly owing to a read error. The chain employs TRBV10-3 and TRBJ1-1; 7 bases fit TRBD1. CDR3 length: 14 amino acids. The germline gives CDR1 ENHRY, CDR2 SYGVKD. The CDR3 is CAISEGTEPTKAFF. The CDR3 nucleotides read TGTGCCATCAGTGAGGGGACAGAGCCCACTAAAGCTTTCTTT.

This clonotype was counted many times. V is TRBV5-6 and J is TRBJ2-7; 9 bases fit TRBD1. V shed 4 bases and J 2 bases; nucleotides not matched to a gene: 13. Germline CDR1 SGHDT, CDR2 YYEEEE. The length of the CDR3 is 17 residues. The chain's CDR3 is CASSTDPTGGTAYEQYF. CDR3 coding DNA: TGTGCCAGCAGCACGGACCCGACAGGGGGGACTGCCTACGAGCAGTACTTC.

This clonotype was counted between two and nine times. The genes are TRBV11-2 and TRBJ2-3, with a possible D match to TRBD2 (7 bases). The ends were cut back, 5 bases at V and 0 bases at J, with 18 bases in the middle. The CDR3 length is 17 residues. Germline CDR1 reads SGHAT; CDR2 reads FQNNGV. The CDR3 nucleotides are TGTGCCAGCAGCCCTTTTTCGGGGGGCGAAAGCACAGATACGCAGTATTTT. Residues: CASSPFSGGESTDTQYF. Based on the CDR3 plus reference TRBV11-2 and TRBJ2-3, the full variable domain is EAGVAQSPRYKIIEKRQSVAFWCNPISGHATLYWYQQILGQGPKLLIQFQNNGVVDDSQLPKDRFSAERLKGVDSTLKIQPAKLEDSAVYLCASSPFSGGESTDTQYFGPGTRLTVL.